These T cell receptor beta chains were read from a single sample in a study of identical twins. TCRdb redid the calling of the 5' RACE reads with MiXCR, one entry per CDR3 protein. The table has under 350,000 distinct CDR3 sequences, roughly 10% seen once. The sample was also reused in another study, on yellow fever vaccine responses in identical twins.

Sequenced sample: CD8+ T cells sorted from blood. The source of these receptors is a woman aged 18-29 years in good health. Each CDR3 is given with its conserved first and last residue. The D gene is left open where the match is weak. Rows may omit the clone size; those that give it use once, few, many or a size class.

v_gene	abundance	d_gene	j_gene	CDR3nt	CDR3aa
TRBV29-1	many	.	TRBJ2-7	TGCAGCGTTGAGAGACTAGACTCCTACGAGCAGTACTTC	CSVERLDSYEQYF
TRBV11-2	.	.	TRBJ2-4	TGTGCCAGCAGCTTAGTTCGTCTGGCCGGAGGGAGAGCTGGCATTCAGTACTTC	CASSLVRLAGGRAGIQYF
TRBV13	many	TRBD2	TRBJ2-1	TGTGCCAGCAGCTTATCCCCTGCGGGGGGCAATGAGCAGTTCTTC	CASSLSPAGGNEQFF
TRBV6-1	few	.	TRBJ2-7	TGTGCCAGCAGTGAACCGGTCCTGGGCGGATCCGTTTACGAGCAGTACTTC	CASSEPVLGGSVYEQYF
TRBV4-3	many	.	TRBJ2-7	TGCGCCAGCAGCCGCCGAAGCGGCTACGAGCAGTACTTC	CASSRRSGYEQYF
TRBV7-3	.	TRBD2	TRBJ2-3	TGTGCCAGCAGCTTAATCCCGCCGGGGGGACCCACAGATACGCAGTATTTT	CASSLIPPGGPTDTQYF
TRBV29-1	many	TRBD1	TRBJ2-7	TGCAGCGTCGGTCCCGGGACAGGGAACGAGCAGTACTTC	CSVGPGTGNEQYF
TRBV7-8	few	.	TRBJ2-7	TGTGCCAGCAGCTTAGCGGAAGGCCTCCCCTACGAGCAGTACTTC	CASSLAEGLPYEQYF
TRBV20-1	few	.	TRBJ2-7	TGCAGTGCGGGGCCGAAATCAGGGGAGCAGTACTTC	CSAGPKSGEQYF
TRBV5-1	many	TRBD1	TRBJ2-1	TGCGCCAGCAGCTTGAGTTCAGGGGGCAGCTACAATGAGCAGTTCTTC	CASSLSSGGSYNEQFF
TRBV15	.	TRBD2	TRBJ2-3	TGTGCCACCAGCAGAGATGCCGTAGCGGGTCCAGATACGCAGTATTTT	CATSRDAVAGPDTQYF
TRBV10-3	.	TRBD2	TRBJ2-3	TGTGCCATCAGACTAGCGGGGGATTCCACAGATACGCAGTATTTT	CAIRLAGDSTDTQYF
TRBV10-3	.	.	TRBJ2-3	TGTGCCACATCCACCACCTCTAGCGAACCACTCACAGATACGCAGTATTTT	CATSTTSSEPLTDTQYF
TRBV27	.	TRBD2	TRBJ2-7	TGTGCCAGCAGTTTGAATCCTAGCGGGAGTTACGAGCAGTACTTC	CASSLNPSGSYEQYF
TRBV6-6	many	.	TRBJ2-3	TGTGCCAGCAGTTATGTTCGTCAGATGGGGGTCACAGATACGCAGTATTTT	CASSYVRQMGVTDTQYF
TRBV10-3	many	.	TRBJ2-7	TGTGCCATCACCAACGGGGAGTCCTCCCTCGAGCAGTACTTC	CAITNGESSLEQYF
TRBV9	.	.	TRBJ2-5	TGTGCCAGCAGCGTAGCGTCACAGGGTTTAGAGACCCAGTACTTC	CASSVASQGLETQYF
TRBV20-1	many	TRBD2	TRBJ2-7	TGCAGTGCTACGACTAGCGTCTCCTACGAGCAGTACTTC	CSATTSVSYEQYF
TRBV12-3/TRBV12-4	many	TRBD2	TRBJ2-7	TGTGCCAGCTTGACTAGCGGGAGGAGAGCCGAGCAGTACTTC	CASLTSGRRAEQYF
TRBV15	many	.	TRBJ2-7	TGTGCCACCAGCACACGAGGCGACGGAGCCTACGAGCAGTACTTC	CATSTRGDGAYEQYF
TRBV19	.	.	TRBJ2-1	TGTGCCAGTAGTATAGTGGGAGGTAACTCCTACAATGAGCAGTTCTTC	CASSIVGGNSYNEQFF
TRBV7-9	.	TRBD2	TRBJ2-1	TGTGCCAGCAGCTTCCCCCGACTAGCGGGCGAAGACAATGAGCAGTTCTTC	CASSFPRLAGEDNEQFF
TRBV6-5	.	.	TRBJ2-7	TGTGCCAGCAGTTTTCCCGAGCAGTACTTC	CASSFPEQYF
TRBV29-1	many	TRBD2	TRBJ2-4	TGCAGCGTTGAAGGACAAGATTGGGGGGGTTCGACCGGCAGAGGGTTCAAAAACATTCAGTACTTC	CSVEGQDWGGSTGRGFKNIQYF
TRBV2	.	TRBD2	TRBJ2-7	TGTGCCAGCAGTGGACTAGCGGGGCTAGTCGGGCAGTACTTC	CASSGLAGLVGQYF
TRBV4-3	.	TRBD1	TRBJ2-7	TGCGCCAGCAGCCAAGATTACAGGGGGAGCTCCTACGAGCAGTACTTC	CASSQDYRGSSYEQYF
TRBV9	few	TRBD2	TRBJ2-7	TGTGCCAGCAGCGTAGACATAGCGGGGGGAGTAGAAGAGCAGTACTTC	CASSVDIAGGVEEQYF
TRBV5-6	.	TRBD2	TRBJ2-1	TGTGCCAGCAACAATCCCAGGGAGGGTTACAATGAGCAGTTCTTC	CASNNPREGYNEQFF
TRBV10-2	.	.	TRBJ2-7	TGCGCCAGCAGTGAATCCCTAGAGTACGAGCAGTACTTC	CASSESLEYEQYF
TRBV4-1	.	.	TRBJ1-1	TGCGCCAGCAGCCATGAGGGTAACACTGAAGCTTTCTTT	CASSHEGNTEAFF
TRBV21-1	few	.	TRBJ2-7	TGTGCCAGCAGCAGGACTAGCGGGAGGGCCTACGAGCAGTACTTC	CASSRTSGRAYEQYF
TRBV29-1	.	.	TRBJ1-1	TGCAGCGTTCGCAGCATGAACACTGAAGCTTTCTTT	CSVRSMNTEAFF
TRBV20-1	.	.	TRBJ2-1	TGCAGTGCCCTAAACCTCGGGCTGGAGCAGTTCTTC	CSALNLGLEQFF
TRBV5-6	.	.	TRBJ2-3	TGTGCCAGCAGCTGGGCTAGCACAGATACGCAGTATTTT	CASSWASTDTQYF
TRBV7-3	many	TRBD2	TRBJ2-1	TGTGCCAGCAGCTTATTACTAGCGGGTACCAATGAGCAGTTCTTC	CASSLLLAGTNEQFF
TRBV11-1	few	.	TRBJ2-4	TGTGCCAGCAGCCCCCCTTTGGGGGTGTTACCTCTAGCCAAAAACATTCAGTACTTC	CASSPPLGVLPLAKNIQYF
TRBV15	many	TRBD1	TRBJ1-2	TGTGCCACCAGCATTTCCGGGACAGGATCCTATGGCTACACCTTC	CATSISGTGSYGYTF
TRBV5-1	.	TRBD1	TRBJ2-7	TGCGCCAGCAGCTCTGAGGGACAGGGCTACGAGCAGTACTTC	CASSSEGQGYEQYF
TRBV27	many	.	TRBJ1-1	TGTGCCAGCAGTTCGGGCACCGAAGCTTTCTTT	CASSSGTEAFF
TRBV4-3	few	.	TRBJ2-7	TGCGCCAGCAGCCAAGATCCTGCAGGATACGAGCAGTACTTC	CASSQDPAGYEQYF
TRBV11-2	few	.	TRBJ2-2	TGTGCCAGCAGCTTAGATTGGCGTACTATTAACACCGGGGAGCTGTTTTTT	CASSLDWRTINTGELFF
TRBV11-2	many	TRBD1	TRBJ2-2	TGTGCCAGCAGCTTAGTTCAGGGGGCTTCCGGGGAGCTGTTTTTT	CASSLVQGASGELFF